Following are 4 T cell receptor beta chains from one sample sequenced in a study of T cell responses to AZD1222 COVID-19 vaccine. TCRdb keeps only in-frame clones here, not all; method: immunoSEQ multiplex PCR. The repertoire consists of 140,000 to 150,000 clones, with about 93% occurring once and the leading ten covering less than 4.5%. Sequenced material: peripheral blood, taken on day 0 of AZD1222 vaccination. Every receptor here comes from an adult in good health.

Note on this clone: One end of the junction fails to match germline, which may point to a read error. The rearrangement joins TRBV10-2 to TRBJ1-1; D is unresolved. The CDR3 totals 13 residues. Germline CDR1 and CDR2: WSHSY and SAAADI. The CDR3 nucleotides read TGCGCCAGCACTGAGAAGAGGAACACTGAAGCTTTCTTT. It is translated as CASTEKRNTEAFF.

This rearrangement joins TRBV7-9 to TRBJ2-1; 13 bases line up with TRBD2. The CDR3 consists of 16 residues. After removal of 0 bases from V and 15 bases from J, the junction contained 11 bases not matched to a gene. Germline CDR1 reads SEHNR; CDR2 reads FQNEAQ (reference sequence). The DNA of the CDR3 is TGTGCCAGCAGCTTAGCTGGACTAGCGGGAGATTACGGTCTGTTCTTC. It is translated as CASSLAGLAGDYGLFF.

The rearrangement uses TRBV18 and TRBJ2-1; no clear D gene. Per germline, CDR1 KGHSH and CDR2 LQKENI. V lost 0 bases and J 10 bases, leaving 7 bases between the germline ends. This CDR3 spans 12 amino acids. CDR3: CASSPPSGEQFF. CDR3 bases: TGTGCCAGCTCACCACCCTCAGGAGAGCAGTTCTTC.

The gene calls are TRBV6-5 and TRBJ2-1, with a tentative D call TRBD1 (6 bases). The length of the CDR3 is 14 residues. V lost 2 bases, J lost 8 bases, and 13 bases lay in between. Germline V lookup: CDR1 MNHEY, CDR2 SVGAGI. CDR3 nucleotide sequence: TGTGCCAGCAGTTACAGGCTACAGGGCCATGAGCAGTTCTTC. This encodes CASSYRLQGHEQFF.